The next 20 T cell receptor beta chains were all read from a single sample in a study of response to subunit inactivated influenza vaccine. MiXCR, applied by TCRdb to the RT-PCR reads, yields one record per CDR3 protein. The sample carries fewer than 750,000 distinct CDR3 sequences, 11% to 15% recorded once. The sample here was PBMCs from blood, taken 11 to 12 days after vaccination. The receptors stem from a man aged 45-60 years who received an inactivated influenza vaccine.

The rearrangement links TRBV18 to TRBJ2-1, with 10 positions matching TRBD2. The CDR3 is made up of 16 amino acids. Germline V gene data show CDR1 as KGHSH and CDR2 as LQKENI. V lost 2 bases, J lost 9 bases, and 10 bases stayed unmatched. CDR3 in amino acids: CASSPMPLAGAVEQFF. The CDR3 DNA reads TGTGCCAGCTCACCAATGCCCCTAGCGGGAGCGGTTGAGCAGTTCTTC.

This clonotype was counted a few times. The chain is built from TRBV10-3 and TRBJ1-1; D gene unclear. With 0 bases removed from V and 6 bases from J, the gap between germline ends came to 5 bases. The V gene's germline CDR1 is ENHRY and CDR2 SYGVKD. The CDR3 runs 12 residues. The CDR3 DNA follows: TGTGCCATCAGTGAGTCAGCGGCTGAAGCTTTCTTT. Translation gives CAISESAAEAFF.

The chain uses TRBV28 and TRBJ1-2; TRBD1 aligns across 10 bases. Germline CDR1 MDHEN, CDR2 SYDVKM. Trimming took 5 bases from V and 7 from J; bases not matched to a gene: 7. The CDR3 is 14 amino acids. CDR3 DNA sequence: TGTGCCAGCAGTCCCGAGACAGGGGGCGGTGGCTACACCTTC. Translation gives CASSPETGGGGYTF.

The chain joins TRBV6-2 or TRBV6-3 to TRBJ2-4; D might be TRBD1 or TRBD2, each matching 5 bases. The ends were cut back, 7 bases at V and 7 bases at J, with 20 bases in the middle. This CDR3 region has 15 residues. Germline V CDR1 and CDR2: MNHEY, SVGEGT. CDR3 in amino acids: CASTYEGKHGNIQYF. The CDR3 DNA reads as TGTGCCAGCACCTACGAGGGGAAACATGGGAACATTCAGTACTTC.

In this sample, this clonotype turned up a few times. This CDR3 reads CSVLGTGGLNEQFF. CDR3 coding DNA: TGCAGCGTTCTCGGGACAGGGGGACTCAATGAGCAGTTCTTC. The chain recombines TRBV29-1 with TRBJ2-1; 11 positions match TRBD1. Per the germline V gene, CDR1 is SQVTM and CDR2 is ANQGSEA. This CDR3 has 14 residues. J lost 6 bases, V lost 5 bases, and 6 bases had no gene match.

Only a few counts were recorded for this clonotype. This chain joins TRBV20-1 and TRBJ2-1; TRBD2 agrees at 11 bases. The CDR3 covers 14 residues. CDR1 and CDR2 (germline): DFQATT, SNEGSKA (reference sequence). After removal of 4 bases from V and 7 bases from J, the junction contained 6 bases not matched to a gene. The CDR3 region has the DNA TGCAGTGCTACTAGCGGGGGGCTGAGGAATGAGCAGTTCTTC. It is translated as CSATSGGLRNEQFF.

This clonotype was detected only a few times. The rearrangement joins TRBV5-1 to TRBJ2-5; 7 nucleotides line up with TRBD1. Germline CDR1 and CDR2: SGHRS and YFSETQ. Germline trimming cut 4 bases from V and 5 bases from J; bases unmatched to any gene: 11. The CDR3 has 15 residues. CDR3 bases: TGCGCCAGCAGCCCCTGGACAGGAATCAAGGAGACCCAGTACTTC. Translation gives CASSPWTGIKETQYF.

This clonotype has more than one count but fewer than ten. The chain joins TRBV24-1 to TRBJ2-2; 8 bases fit TRBD1. The CDR3 has 14 residues. CDR1 and CDR2 from the germline V gene are KGHDR and SFDVKD. V lost 7 bases, J lost 4 bases, and 4 bases stayed unmatched. In nucleotides, the CDR3 is TGTGCCACCAGAGAGGACAGGGCCACCGGGGAGCTGTTTTTT. Residues: CATREDRATGELFF.

This clonotype appeared a few times. The J gene is TRBJ2-2, the V gene TRBV28, with D possibly TRBD2 on 6 matching bases. CDR1 and CDR2 from the germline V gene are MDHEN and SYDVKM. V lost 1 base to trimming and J lost 4 bases, with 25 bases between them. This CDR3 contains 20 residues. CDR3 residues: CASSLLNFTGAAVFTGELFF. The CDR3 nucleotides read TGTGCCAGCAGTTTATTGAATTTTACGGGAGCAGCCGTATTCACCGGGGAGCTGTTTTTT.

This clonotype was seen ten or more times. This sequence joins TRBV5-1 and TRBJ2-2, with TRBD1 as a possible D gene (6 bases). The V end was cut by 4 bases, the J end by 3 bases, with 13 bases between. Per germline, CDR1 SGHRS and CDR2 YFSETQ. The CDR3 is 15 amino acids. CDR3 region: CASSLRDIHTGELFF. The CDR3 region has the DNA TGCGCCAGCAGCCTCCGGGACATCCACACCGGGGAGCTGTTTTTT.

The chain has TRBV29-1 and TRBJ2-2; D call uncertain. The germline V and J ends were trimmed by 6 bases and 3 bases, with 14 bases remaining between them. The CDR3 extends over 14 amino acids. Germline CDR1 and CDR2: SQVTM and ANQGSEA. The CDR3: CSVRFGLHTGELFF. CDR3 bases: TGCAGCGTGAGATTTGGGCTCCACACCGGGGAGCTGTTTTTT.

As concerns this clonotype: One base away lies a much larger clone, so this may be a sequencing read error. The chain couples TRBV7-2 to TRBJ2-3, with a tentative D call TRBD1 (5 bases). The CDR3 is made up of 13 amino acids. Germline V gives CDR1 SGHTA, CDR2 FQGNSA. V was trimmed by 1 base and J by 4 bases, leaving 6 bases between them. The CDR3 protein is CASSLGTPDTQYF. CDR3 nucleotide sequence: TGTGCCAGCAGCTTAGGGACACCAGATACGCAGTATTTT. Full variable domain (remainder filled in from reference TRBV7-2 and TRBJ2-3): GAGVSQSPSNKVTEKGKDVELRCDPISGHTALYWYRQSLGQGLEFLIYFQGNSAPDKSGLPSDRFSAERTGGSVSTLTIQRTQQEDSAVYLCASSLGTPDTQYFGPGTRLTVL.

The CDR3 region has the DNA TGTGCCAGTAGTATTTTTCGTGCAGGGGCTTCTGCCAAAAACATTCAGTACTTC. Translated, it gives CASSIFRAGASAKNIQYF. The chain employs TRBV19 and TRBJ2-4, with D possibly matching TRBD1 (6 bases). Trimming took 3 bases from V and 1 from J, leaving 19 bases between them. CDR1 and CDR2 (germline): LNHDA, SQIVND (reference sequence). The CDR3 contains 18 residues. The full variable domain, in which reference TRBV19 and TRBJ2-4 provide the parts outside the CDR3, is DGGITQSPKYLFRKEGQNVTLSCEQNLNHDAMYWYRQDPGQGLRLIYYSQIVNDFQKGDIAEGYSVSREKKESFPLTVTSAQKNPTAFYLCASSIFRAGASAKNIQYFGAGTRLSVL.

J is TRBJ1-5 and V is TRBV12-3 or TRBV12-4; no clear D gene. This CDR3 spans 14 amino acids. Trimming pared 5 bases from V and 7 bases from J, leaving 15 bases between. CDR3 region: CASSGRRVGQPQHF. CDR3 bases: TGTGCCAGCAGTGGCCGGCGGGTCGGACAGCCCCAGCATTTT.

This clonotype has just one count. Since a much larger clone is just one base distant, this may be a read error. The chain has TRBV12-3 or TRBV12-4 and TRBJ2-7; 9 bases line up with TRBD1. CDR3 length: 14 amino acids. The DNA for the CDR3 is TGTGCCAGCAGTTTCAGGACAGGGGACTACGAGCAGTCCTTC. Protein: CASSFRTGDYEQSF.

This clonotype was recorded many times. This chain joins TRBV12-3 or TRBV12-4 and TRBJ2-1; TRBD2 matches 8 bases. Losses at the gene ends were 0 bases for V and 3 bases for J; bases not matched to a gene: 4. The CDR3 has 16 residues. The CDR3 DNA reads as TGTGCCAGCAGTTTAGCGTGGCGGGGGGACTACAATGAGCAGTTCTTC. Its protein is CASSLAWRGDYNEQFF.

In DNA, the CDR3 is TGTGCCAGCAGCCCGGGACAGGGGTTGTCCCAGTACTTC. As protein: CASSPGQGLSQYF. The chain couples TRBV27 to TRBJ2-5; 10 nucleotides line up with TRBD1. Germline V CDR1 and CDR2: MNHEY, SMNVEV (reference sequence). The CDR3 length is 13 residues. The V and J ends lost 6 bases and 9 bases, in that order; junction bases with no gene match: 7.

Remarks on this clonotype: One end of the junction does not line up with germline, which may come from a read error. The CDR3 region is CASSNSGSDTQYF. The CDR3 bases are TGTGCCAGCAGTAACTCTGGCTCAGATACGCAGTATTTT. The J gene is TRBJ2-3, the V gene TRBV6-2 or TRBV6-3; D uncertain. The CDR3 has 13 amino acids. Per the germline V gene, CDR1 is MNHEY and CDR2 is SVGEGT.

This clonotype was observed once. The chain links TRBV5-8 to TRBJ2-5, with D possibly being TRBD2 (6 bases). The germline V gene encodes CDR1 SGHTS and CDR2 YDEGEE. V lost 5 bases to trimming and J lost 7 bases, with 21 bases between them. This CDR3 spans 15 amino acids. The CDR3 coding sequence is TGTGCCAGCAGATCACCGGGGGTTGAACGGAGGACCCAGTACTTC. Its translation: CASRSPGVERRTQYF.

The CDR3 region is CATSQGSGFETQYF. CDR3 coding DNA: TGTGCCACCAGCCAGGGCAGCGGCTTTGAGACCCAGTACTTC. V is TRBV15 and J is TRBJ2-5; either TRBD1 or TRBD2 may fit D (5 bases each). Trimming took 5 bases from V and 5 from J, leaving 15 bases between them. The CDR3 length is 14 residues. In germline, CDR1 is LNHNV, CDR2 YYDKDF (reference sequence).